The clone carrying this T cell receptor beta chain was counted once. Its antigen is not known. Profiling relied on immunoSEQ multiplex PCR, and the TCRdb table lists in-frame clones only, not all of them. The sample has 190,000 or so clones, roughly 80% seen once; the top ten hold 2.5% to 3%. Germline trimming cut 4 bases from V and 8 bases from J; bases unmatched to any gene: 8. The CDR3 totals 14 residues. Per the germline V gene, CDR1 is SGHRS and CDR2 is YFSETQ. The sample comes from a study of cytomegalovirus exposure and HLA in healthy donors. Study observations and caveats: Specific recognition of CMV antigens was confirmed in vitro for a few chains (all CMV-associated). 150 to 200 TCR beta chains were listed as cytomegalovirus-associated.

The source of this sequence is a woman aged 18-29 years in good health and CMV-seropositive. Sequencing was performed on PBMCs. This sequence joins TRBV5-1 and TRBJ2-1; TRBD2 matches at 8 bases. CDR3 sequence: CASSTGGAGYEQFF. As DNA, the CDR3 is TGCGCCAGCAGCACCGGGGGGGCCGGGTATGAGCAGTTCTTC. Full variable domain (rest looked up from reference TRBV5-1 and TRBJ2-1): KAGVTQTPRYLIKTRGQQVTLSCSPISGHRSVSWYQQTPGQGLQFLFEYFSETQRNKGNFPGRFSGRQFSNSRSEMNVSTLELGDSALYLCASSTGGAGYEQFFGPGTRLTVL.